This TCR beta chain was identified during a study of blood T cells in healthy people across ages. Study in general: In model experiments, template switching was able to capture about one barcoded beta molecule for every two T cells that were present. Study-wide results and caveats: The long-lived group displayed more naive CD4+ cells, plus higher diversity, than the aged donors did.

This clonotype was observed a handful of times. Antigen: not known. Trimming shortened V by 7 bases and J by 2 bases, and 13 bases separated the two germline ends. The CDR3 covers 13 residues. Germline CDR1 is DFQATT and CDR2 is SNEGSKA (reference sequence). Then a second PCR, running roughly 6 to 11 cycles, was carried out with a sample-barcoded 5' primer and a J-beta primer mix. TCRdb reprocessed the 5' RACE reads via MiXCR and lists one record per CDR3 protein. The sample includes 250,000 to 300,000 distinct CDR3 sequences, 25% to 30% of them seen just once. The TCR originated in a woman between 70 and 85 years old in good health. This sequence joins TRBV20-1 and TRBJ2-3; D possibly corresponds to TRBD2 (5 bases). Sequenced input: blood. CDR3 nucleotide sequence: TGCAGTGGAACCGGACTTACCACAGATACGCAGTATTTT. Amino acids: CSGTGLTTDTQYF.